This paragraph reports one T cell receptor (beta chain). These data originate in a study of shared clonotypes between healthy human individuals. Terminally differentiated effector memory CD45RA+ cells were excluded from the naive CD8 cells, which were CD45RO-negative and positively selected for CCR7. The table came from immunoSEQ multiplex PCR; TCRdb's copy has only in-frame clones and leaves some out. This table holds roughly 2,000,000 clones, just under 95% found once. V gave up 5 bases and J gave up 8 bases; unmatched junction bases: 11. This CDR3 region has 14 residues. Looked up from germline, CDR1 is SGHAT and CDR2 is FQNNGV.

The receptor was derived from a man younger than 35 in good health. Some clones in this sample may be carry-over from other donors' samples. V gene TRBV11-2 combines with J gene TRBJ2-7, with 8 bases identical to TRBD1. Sequencing was carried out using naive CD8+ T cells from PBMCs. This CDR3 is CASSDPGQAFQQYF. For the CDR3, the DNA is TGTGCCAGCAGCGATCCGGGACAGGCGTTCCAGCAGTACTTC. Variable domain in full (rest from reference TRBV11-2 and TRBJ2-7): EAGVAQSPRYKIIEKRQSVAFWCNPISGHATLYWYQQILGQGPKLLIQFQNNGVVDDSQLPKDRFSAERLKGVDSTLKIQPAKLEDSAVYLCASSDPGQAFQQYFGPGTRLTVT.